This T cell receptor (beta chain) is from a study of T cells in localized non-small cell lung cancer. The CDR3 runs 15 residues. Trimming at V came to 1 base and at J to 5 bases, leaving 3 bases not matched to a gene. Germline V gives CDR1 SGHDT, CDR2 YYEEEE. Sequenced by immunoSEQ multiplex PCR; TCRdb stores in-frame clones only, minus some. The data show 25,000 to 35,000 clones, with 80% seen just once and about 16% held by the top ten. General observations from the study: A denser population of T cells in blood accompanied longer overall survival. Turning up in adjacent lung were a median roughly 50 of the top 100 tumor clones.

Note on this clone: Antigen specificity is unknown.

The source of this sequence is a male donor aged 60 or over with stage III squamous cell lung carcinoma. This chain uses TRBV5-6 with TRBJ1-4; TRBD1 aligns across 9 bases. Source: peripheral blood, taken before any cancer treatment. CDR3 protein: CASSLWGQGNEKLFF. CDR3 bases: TGTGCCAGCAGCTTGTGGGGACAGGGCAATGAAAAACTGTTTTTT.